This T cell receptor beta chain was sequenced during a study of T cell responses to AZD1222 COVID-19 vaccine listed by TCRdb under 2021. Notes on the research overall: A total of over 230 trial participants underwent TCR sequencing, of whom roughly 210 received two doses of AZD1222 and approximately 25 received two doses of the MenACWY control vaccine. Enrollment into the trials was organized by age into subgroups of 18-55, 56-69 and 70-plus years, and those subgroups contained approximately 160, 26 and 62 TCR-sequenced participants, respectively.

Overall study results and their limits: Only five to seven AZD1222 recipients were SARS-CoV-2 seropositive at baseline, limiting conclusions about previously exposed vaccinees. Spike-specific TCR breadth and depth rose significantly after two AZD1222 doses compared with day 0 and with MenACWY recipients. Most participants were white British and females outnumbered males, and the authors suggested that clonal diversity may have been underestimated. In the small 56-69-year group, the increase in depth fell short of significance, most likely because of low power. Vaccine-associated CD4 TCRs spanned the whole spike protein, with dominant responses in regions 160-218 and 743-854. Because no samples from the day 14 peak response were available, repertoires could be characterized only after the peak T cell response. Reportedly, close to half of the unique spike-specific TCRs recognized epitopes lying outside the regions that are mutated in the B.1.351 and B.1.1.7 variants.

The time point label here, explained by the study, means: about 28 days (+/-7) after the second vaccine dose. AZD1222 recipients whose second dose came at about 4 weeks and those whose second dose came at about 12 weeks were combined into one group, since spike-specific TCR depth and breadth did not differ between the two schedules. The vaccinee samples were drawn from two UK trials, COV001 and COV002, one of which was a single-blind randomized controlled phase 2/3 trial testing AZD1222 (ChAdOx1 nCoV-19) in healthy adults. For TCRbeta chain sequencing, PBMC samples from trial participants were taken at day 0 and at day 28 after the second dose. CDR1 and CDR2, looked up from the germline V gene, are SGHRS and YFSETQ. Between the V and J ends, shortened by 0 bases and 8 bases respectively, the junction contains 3 bases. Including cysteine and phenylalanine, the CDR3 has 11 amino acids. Only the CDR3 portion is preserved as DNA: 33 bases, with reading frame beginning at the first base.

To note about this clone: Its binding antigen is unknown. No much larger clone is present one base from it, and per-base qualities are unavailable.

The CDR3 regions of human TCRbeta chains were analyzed by immunosequencing. In the paper's pipeline: TCRs in the repertoires were matched against a reference library of SARS-CoV-2-specific TCRs that had been generated with the MIRA antigen-specificity platform. Breadth was defined as the fraction of unique TCRs that were SARS-CoV-2-associated. Depth was defined as the fraction of total T cells that were SARS-CoV-2-associated. Using the MIRA data, every spike-specific TCR was mapped to the spike region that the TCR reacted to and assigned to either a CD4 or a CD8 class. Log10-transformed breadth and depth values were compared by one-way ANOVA with Sidak's multiple comparisons tests. TCRdb's version of the immuneACCESS table is confined to in-frame rearrangements and falls short of the full clone set. An unresolved V gene accounts for under half of the shortfall where checked; the remainder is of unknown origin. The D gene and trimming were derived from the DNA, and the V and J assignments and clone size from that table. This sample comprises around 130,000 clones, around 89% of them detected only once. More than 3% of the sample belongs to the ten largest clones.

The rearranged chain carries TRBV5-1 and TRBJ2-1; there is no confident call for the D gene. The sample in question was peripheral blood, obtained 28 days after the second AZD1222 dose. The clonotype originates from an adult who received the AZD1222 COVID-19 vaccine. The encoded CDR3 is CASSLEHEQFF. The bases are TGCGCCAGCAGCTTGGAGCATGAGCAGTTCTTC.